A selection of T cell receptor beta chains follows, all from one sample in a study of cytomegalovirus exposure and HLA in healthy donors. This table comes from immunoSEQ multiplex PCR, and its TCRdb copy is limited to in-frame clones, with some not included. The sample lists about 82,000 clones, 65% to 85% occurring once. The source material was PBMCs. The receptors were sampled from a man between 45 and 60 years old in good health and CMV-seronegative. CDR3s include the opening cysteine and the closing phenylalanine or tryptophan. A D gene is named only where the DNA matches it firmly. Clone sizes are given selectively: once, few, many, or a class where the clone is expanded.

size	V	J	D	DNA	CDR3
-	TRBV30	TRBJ1-5	-	TGTGCCTGGAGTACAGGAGGGAGCAATCAGCCCCAGCATTTT	CAWSTGGSNQPQHF
-	TRBV7-9	TRBJ1-5	TRBD1	TGTGCCAGCAGCCCGACAGGGGACCCACTTCAGCCCCAGCATTTT	CASSPTGDPLQPQHF
-	TRBV28	TRBJ1-6	-	TGTGCCAGCACCCTAGAGGTAAATTCACCCCTCCACTTT	CASTLEVNSPLHF
-	TRBV5-4	TRBJ1-5	-	TGTGCCAGCAGCTTGTTCGGGAATCAGCCCCAGCATTTT	CASSLFGNQPQHF
few	TRBV6-5	TRBJ1-1	TRBD1	TGTGCCAGCAGTTATCCCGGGACAGGGGCAAACACTGAAGCTTTCTTT	CASSYPGTGANTEAFF
-	TRBV4-3	TRBJ1-1	TRBD1	TGCGCCAGCAGCCCCCGGACAGGGGTGGTGAACACTGAAGCTTTCTTT	CASSPRTGVVNTEAFF
-	TRBV11-1	TRBJ1-2	TRBD1	TGTGCCAGCAGACGGACAGGTTCTGAGGGCTACACCTTC	CASRRTGSEGYTF
-	TRBV11-1	TRBJ1-2	TRBD1	TGTGCCAGCAGCCCGGCCTATGGACAGGTTATCGGCTACACCTTC	CASSPAYGQVIGYTF
-	TRBV7-8	TRBJ2-3	TRBD2	TGTGCCAGCAGCGGGACTAGAGATACGCAGTATTTT	CASSGTRDTQYF
-	TRBV6-5	TRBJ1-1	TRBD1	TGTGCCAGCAGTTATTTGTCCGGGACAGCTGGGACTGAAGCTTTCTTT	CASSYLSGTAGTEAFF
-	TRBV19	TRBJ2-2	-	TGTGCCAGTAGTACATTAAGGGGGGGGGACACCGGGGAGCTGTTTTTT	CASSTLRGGDTGELFF
-	TRBV30	TRBJ1-4	TRBD1	TGTGCCTGGAGTGTACAGGACAGGATTGAAAAACTGTTTTTT	CAWSVQDRIEKLFF
-	TRBV30	TRBJ1-1	-	TGTGCCTGGAGTGTGGGGGGACCCACTGAAGCTTTCTTT	CAWSVGGPTEAFF
-	TRBV6-4	TRBJ1-5	-	TGTGCCAGCAGTGACTCCTTTAGCAATCAGCCCCAGCATTTT	CASSDSFSNQPQHF
few	TRBV10-3	TRBJ1-1	-	TGTGCCATCAGTGAGGGCAGGGGAAACACTGAAGCTTTCTTT	CAISEGRGNTEAFF
-	TRBV5-4	TRBJ2-3	-	TGTGCCAGCAGCATACAGGGCCCCCTCACAGATACGCAGTATTTT	CASSIQGPLTDTQYF
few	TRBV6-1	TRBJ1-1	TRBD1	TGTGCCAGTGGGGACAGGGGGCGAGGGAACACTGAAGCTTTCTTT	CASGDRGRGNTEAFF
-	TRBV5-1	TRBJ2-5	-	TGCGCCAGCAGCTTGGGGTCTATCCAAGAGACCCAGTACTTC	CASSLGSIQETQYF
-	TRBV19	TRBJ2-3	-	TGTGCCAGTAAGGGTTGGCCCTCCTCCTCGGGGACAGATACGCAGTATTTT	CASKGWPSSSGTDTQYF
-	TRBV6-1	TRBJ1-2	TRBD1	TGTGCCAGCAGTGCCGACCTGAACAGGGGTCCCTATGGCTACACCTTC	CASSADLNRGPYGYTF
few	TRBV27	TRBJ2-7	TRBD1	TGTGCCAGCAGTAAGGACAGGGCCTACGAGCAGTACTTC	CASSKDRAYEQYF
once	TRBV19	TRBJ1-1	-	TGTGCCAGTCTATCCTTCGGGGGGCCATCTGAAGCTTTCTTT	CASLSFGGPSEAFF
once	TRBV30	TRBJ2-1	-	TGTGCCTGGAGTGCACGGGCGGGGGAGCAGTTCTTC	CAWSARAGEQFF
once	TRBV19	TRBJ1-2	-	TGTGCCAGTAGGGGGGGAGGATCCCCGAAACCTAACTATGGCTACACCTTC	CASRGGGSPKPNYGYTF
-	TRBV25-1	TRBJ1-1	-	TGTGCCAGCAGAACTACAGGGATTGTGAACACTGAAGCTTTCTTT	CASRTTGIVNTEAFF
-	TRBV19	TRBJ2-5	-	TGTGCCAGTACTCCAGGGGGGAAGAGGGAGCAGTACTTC	CASTPGGKREQYF
once	TRBV6-6	TRBJ2-3	-	TGTGCCAGCAGAAATAGCCCAGATACGCAGTATTTT	CASRNSPDTQYF
-	TRBV19	TRBJ2-5	TRBD2	TGTGCCAGTAGTATCCTTGCTAGCGGTAAAGAGACCCAGTACTTC	CASSILASGKETQYF
-	TRBV5-4	TRBJ2-7	-	TGTGCCAGCAGCTTGGGAATGGCGAGGTCTGACGAGCAGTACTTC	CASSLGMARSDEQYF
-	TRBV28	TRBJ1-3	TRBD1	TGTGCCAGCAGCAACCGGGACAGGTCGCTTTTTGGAAACACCATATATTTT	CASSNRDRSLFGNTIYF
-	TRBV9	TRBJ1-3	TRBD1	TGTGCCAGCAGCGCCTTACAGGGGGCTGGAAACACCATATATTTT	CASSALQGAGNTIYF
-	TRBV7-2	TRBJ1-6	TRBD1	TGTGCCAGCAGCCCGGGACAGGGTCAAACCCTCCACTTT	CASSPGQGQTLHF
few	TRBV28	TRBJ1-4	-	TGTGCCAGCAGCCAGGGACTCTTGACCGAAAAACTGTTTTTT	CASSQGLLTEKLFF
-	TRBV12-5	TRBJ2-2	TRBD1	TGTGCTAGTGGATACCGGGACAGGGGGCGGACGTATTCCGGGGAGCTGTTTTTT	CASGYRDRGRTYSGELFF
-	TRBV2	TRBJ2-5	TRBD1	TGTGCCAGCAGTGACTACAGGGGGGTCCAAGAGACCCAGTACTTC	CASSDYRGVQETQYF
few	TRBV4-3	TRBJ1-2	-	TGCGCCAGCAGCCAGCACCCGGACACCTACTATGGCTACACCTTC	CASSQHPDTYYGYTF
-	TRBV7-7	TRBJ2-5	-	TGTGCTAGCAGCTTAGGCGAACAAGAGACCCAGTACTTC	CASSLGEQETQYF
-	TRBV7-9	TRBJ1-3	-	TGTGCCAGCAGCCCAGGGCAGTTCCAACGCCACTCTGGAAACACCATATATTTT	CASSPGQFQRHSGNTIYF
-	TRBV11-3	TRBJ2-2	-	TGTGCCAGCAGCTTAGACATGGAGGGAACCGGGGAGCTGTTTTTT	CASSLDMEGTGELFF
-	TRBV7-9	TRBJ2-5	TRBD2	TGTGCCAGCAGCTTAGAGGACGGGGGGGCCGCGACCCAGTACTTC	CASSLEDGGAATQYF
few	TRBV6-1	TRBJ2-1	TRBD2	TGTGCCAGCAGAGGGACTAGCGGGGGGGCCGATGAGCAGTTCTTC	CASRGTSGGADEQFF
-	TRBV13	TRBJ1-2	-	TGTGCCAGCAGCCACGGGAGACAAGCGGTCGGCTACACCTTC	CASSHGRQAVGYTF
-	TRBV28	TRBJ2-7	-	TGTGCCAGCGGGCGGGCCACCTACGAGCAGTACTTC	CASGRATYEQYF
once	TRBV6-1	TRBJ2-5	-	TGTGCCAGCAGTTGGACTGGTGAGACCCAGTACTTC	CASSWTGETQYF
-	TRBV5-1	TRBJ2-1	TRBD2	TGCGCCAGCAGCTTGTATCTTTCCCTAGCGGGGAGTGAGCAGTTCTTC	CASSLYLSLAGSEQFF
-	TRBV15	TRBJ2-1	TRBD2	TGTGCCACCAGCAACTCCGGGGGGGGCTGGGGCAATGAGCAGTTCTTC	CATSNSGGGWGNEQFF
-	TRBV5-1	TRBJ2-6	TRBD1	TGCGCCAGCAGCCTCCACGGACAGGGGGCGCGCGGGGCCAACGTCCTGACTTTC	CASSLHGQGARGANVLTF
-	TRBV9	TRBJ2-2	TRBD2	TGTGCCAGCAGCCCTAGGACTAGCTGGGGCGGGGAGCTGTTTTTT	CASSPRTSWGGELFF
-	TRBV4-3	TRBJ2-3	TRBD2	TGCGCCAGCAGCCAGGATACTAGCGGGGGGTTCTCTAGCACAGATACGCAGTATTTT	CASSQDTSGGFSSTDTQYF